The 5 T cell receptor beta chains below were found in one sample sequenced in a study of blood T cells in healthy people across ages. A sample-barcoded 5' primer and a J-beta primer mix were used in a second PCR of roughly 6 to 11 cycles. TCRdb processed the 5' RACE reads anew with MiXCR; each CDR3 protein has one entry. The profile shows 800,000 to 1,000,000 distinct CDR3 sequences, roughly 52% of them singletons. The sequenced material came from blood. These receptors were obtained from a man younger than 40 in good health.

V and J are TRBV7-3 and TRBJ2-7; TRBD2 might be the D (6 bases). CDR1 and CDR2 from the germline V gene are SGHTA and FQGTGA. V was shortened by 3 bases and J by 6 bases, with 12 bases between the two germline ends. This CDR3 contains 13 residues. The CDR3 region is CASSFGTVGEQYF. As DNA, the CDR3 is TGTGCCAGCAGCTTTGGGACTGTTGGCGAGCAGTACTTC.

This clonotype was detected a few times. The chain employs TRBV3-1 and TRBJ1-2; TRBD1 might be the D (5 bases). V was pared by 3 bases and J by 2 bases, with 13 bases between. This CDR3 comprises 15 residues. Germline-derived CDR1 and CDR2 are LGHDT and YNNKEL (reference sequence). CDR3 nucleotide sequence: TGTGCCAGCAGCCAGGCAGGGAGCCTGAACTATGGCTACACCTTC. Its protein product is CASSQAGSLNYGYTF.

To note about this clonotype: With a much larger clone just one base away, this may be a read error. V usage is TRBV7-2 and J usage is TRBJ1-2; 7 positions agree with TRBD1. Germline V gene data show CDR1 as SGHTA and CDR2 as FQGNSA. The CDR3 runs to 14 residues. V shed 5 bases, J shed 3 bases, and the junction held 6 bases outside the gene matches. The CDR3 DNA reads as TGTGCCAGCAGCGTCCAGGGGGGGGACTATGGCTACACCTTC. This translates into CASSVQGGDYGYTF.

This clonotype was seen a handful of times. This chain uses TRBV12-3 or TRBV12-4 with TRBJ1-5; 9 bases agree with TRBD1. V was clipped by 4 bases and J by 3 bases; unmatched bases: 10. The CDR3 runs to 17 residues. The CDR3 sequence is CASSSTVGTGYNQPQHF. CDR3 nucleotide sequence: TGTGCCAGCAGTTCGACAGTAGGGACAGGGTACAATCAGCCCCAGCATTTT.

The DNA for the CDR3 is TGCGCCAGCAGCCAAGATCAGGCTAGCGGTACCTACGAGCAGTACTTC. Translation gives CASSQDQASGTYEQYF. This chain links TRBV4-1 with TRBJ2-7; 7 bases are shared with TRBD2. Germline V gene lookup returns CDR1 MGHRA and CDR2 YSYEKL. The CDR3 totals 16 residues. After removal of 0 bases from V and 2 bases from J, the junction contained 7 bases not matched to a gene.